The T cell receptor (beta chain) described here comes from a study of human T cells and chemical hapten exposure. Time point noted: patch test 2, 6 weeks after DPC sensitization. Treatment in this sample: therapeutic diphenylcyclopropenone sensitization with weekly scalp DPC. Total RNA was extracted from unfractionated whole blood. The table lists this clonotype with a few counts. TCRdb called the RACE reads again in MiXCR, with one record for every CDR3 protein. This repertoire shows 360,000 or so distinct CDR3 sequences, about 6% found once; its top ten account for around 6%. From germline, CDR1 is SGHDT and CDR2 YYEEEE. This CDR3 has 13 residues. V was trimmed by 4 bases and J by 6 bases, leaving 11 bases between them.

The clonotype comes from a woman aged 18-29 years with alopecia areata. Some clones in this sample may be carry-over from other donors' samples. The specimen comprised whole blood, sampled in connection with sensitization to the hapten diphenylcyclopropenone (DPC). This chain joins TRBV5-6 and TRBJ2-1; D gene unclear. Written as DNA, the CDR3 is TGTGCCAGCAGCCCCCGCGCGCGCAATGAGCAGTTCTTC. Translating gives CASSPRARNEQFF.